This T cell receptor beta chain appears in the sequencing data of a study of T cell responses to AZD1222 COVID-19 vaccine. General study results and limits: Nearly half of unique spike-specific TCRs reportedly avoided B.1.351 and B.1.1.7 mutated regions.

Produced via immunoSEQ multiplex PCR; TCRdb's table is partial and in-frame only. The repertoire includes tens of thousands of clones, 87% of them detected once, and less than 3% sits in the top ten. The count of this clone is one. Antigen unknown. The CDR3 is 14 amino acids. With 0 bases clipped from V and 8 bases from J, the junction kept 5 bases outside the gene matches. CDR1 and CDR2 (germline): SGHNT, YYREEE (reference sequence). This sequence was found in an adult who received the AZD1222 COVID-19 vaccine. The chain couples TRBV5-4 to TRBJ2-4; 7 positions agree with TRBD1. The sample consisted of peripheral blood, taken 28 days after the second AZD1222 dose. The CDR3 sequence: CASSLGQGRYIQYF. CDR3 DNA: TGTGCCAGCAGCTTGGGACAGGGTCGGTACATTCAGTACTTC.